The clone carrying this T cell receptor beta chain has just a few counts. The data derive from a study of blood T cell repertoires in COVID-19. In the study overall: The United States, Italy and Spain were the sources of the acute and convalescent COVID-19 samples. Nucleic acid was either cDNA or gDNA, and it came from T cells, B-cell-depleted T cells, or PBMCs.

Enrolled during active infection, Seattle patients were then followed longitudinally. The authors' processing: Amplifying reference gene primers gave estimates of nucleated cell counts. Libraries were prepared by immunoSEQ multiplex PCR; TCRdb keeps only in-frame clonotypes and omits some of them. The D gene and trimming were derived from the DNA, and the V and J assignments and clone size from that table. Of 200,000 to 300,000 clones in the sample, about 93% were seen once. Trimming took 3 bases from V and 10 from J; bases not matched to a gene: 2. The CDR3 runs 13 residues. Germline values: CDR1 LNHDA, CDR2 SQIVND (reference sequence).

Sample: peripheral blood. The TCR comes from a man younger than 45 with COVID-19, enrolled during active disease. The chain links TRBV19 to TRBJ1-6, with 8 bases lining up with TRBD1. CDR3 sequence reads: CASSIGTGSPLHF. The CDR3 coding sequence is TGTGCCAGTAGTATCGGGACAGGCTCACCCCTCCACTTT.